This T cell receptor (beta chain) was obtained from a study of cytomegalovirus exposure and HLA in healthy donors. Study-wide results and limits: An analysis done earlier found most TCR beta V segments productive about 87% or about 30% of the time. An analysis was carried out at a later point. It showed that HLA-associated TCR beta chains were more clonally expanded than equally common non-associated chains.

13 Jbeta primers and 60 Vbeta primers were used for the PCR. Produced via immunoSEQ multiplex PCR; TCRdb's table is partial and in-frame only. The sample yields approximately 180,000 clones, around 86% seen once. Details on this clone: Its antigen is not known.

The sequence was collected from a woman under 30 in good health and CMV-seronegative. Sequenced material: PBMCs.

CDR3 in amino acids: CASSPGGQGYYNEQFF. The CDR3 DNA follows: TGTGCCAGCAGCCCGGGAGGGCAGGGTTATTACAATGAGCAGTTCTTC. The J gene is TRBJ2-1, the V gene TRBV7-2; 8 bases agree with TRBD2. CDR1 is SGHTA and CDR2 is FQGNSA in the germline V gene. CDR3 length: 16 residues. Germline trimming cut 5 bases from V and 4 bases from J; bases unmatched to any gene: 10.